This entry concerns a single T cell receptor beta chain. These data belong to a study of blood T cell repertoires in COVID-19. Background on the study: Donors in the United States, Italy and Spain gave samples during acute or convalescent COVID-19. T cells, B-cell-depleted T cells, or PBMCs supplied cDNA or gDNA.

In the authors' methods: The authors estimated nucleated cell counts from reference gene primer amplification. Libraries were prepared by immunoSEQ multiplex PCR; TCRdb keeps only in-frame clonotypes and omits some of them. The DNA gave D and trimming, while V, J and clone size come from that table. The sample includes under 250,000 clones, about 88% seen only once; the top ten take 2.9%. The sample taken for sequencing was peripheral blood. This sequence originates from a man aged 45-65 years who had recovered from COVID-19.

As DNA, the CDR3 is TGTGCCAGCAGCTTGGGCACGGACCAAGAGACCCAGTACTTC. Protein sequence: CASSLGTDQETQYF. This chain uses TRBV5-4 with TRBJ2-5; no definite D call. The CDR3 totals 14 residues. Germline CDR1 SGHNT, CDR2 YYREEE (reference sequence). V lost 0 bases to trimming and J lost 0 bases, with 6 bases between them.